The clone carrying this T cell receptor beta chain has more than one count but fewer than ten. Its antigen is as yet unknown. This sample stems from a study of T-cell reconstitution after alpha-beta-depleted transplantation in children. Study findings and constraints: At day 60, the high TCRbeta diversity found in some patients originated from recipient T cells and thymic progenitors that had survived. A year had passed since transplant, and T-cell counts and diversity by then came mostly from newly produced T cells. At around two months after transplant, the alpha-beta T cells were reportedly derived from several hundred expanded clones that came from non-depleted graft cells.

With 7 bases removed from V and 5 bases from J, the gap between germline ends came to 5 bases. This CDR3 has 11 residues. A TCRbeta library incorporating unique molecular identifiers was prepared. MiXCR was run by TCRdb on the PCR reads, yielding one entry per CDR3 protein. The data hold some 830,000 distinct CDR3 sequences, with 15% to 20% observed a single time. The clonotype comes from a male patient under 18 who had a stem cell transplant for acute lymphoblastic leukemia, so the T cells may come from the graft donor. The chain links TRBV23-1 to TRBJ2-2; D remains ambiguous. TRBV23-1 is sorted into the ORF group, with uncertain function. Sample: PBMCs, mostly from graft donor cells, taken 360 days after TCRalphabeta/CD19-depleted stem cell transplant. CDR3 residues: CASTTTGELFF. CDR3 bases: TGCGCCAGCACCACAACCGGGGAGCTGTTTTTT.